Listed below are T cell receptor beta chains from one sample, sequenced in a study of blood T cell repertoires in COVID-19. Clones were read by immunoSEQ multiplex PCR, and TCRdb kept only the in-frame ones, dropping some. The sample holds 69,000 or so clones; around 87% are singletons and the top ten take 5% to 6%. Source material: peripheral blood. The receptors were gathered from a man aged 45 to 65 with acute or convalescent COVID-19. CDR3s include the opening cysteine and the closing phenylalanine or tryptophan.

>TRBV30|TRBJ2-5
CAWSVLAGAVETQYF
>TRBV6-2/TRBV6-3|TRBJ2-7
CASSTRMMGEQYF
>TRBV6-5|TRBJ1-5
CASSYSGGNQPQHF
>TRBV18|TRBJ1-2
CASSPKGADGYTF
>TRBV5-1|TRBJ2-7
CASSGTSGSYEQYF
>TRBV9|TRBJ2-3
CASSEGQGGTDTQYF
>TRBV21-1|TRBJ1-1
CASSKRQGKNTEAFF
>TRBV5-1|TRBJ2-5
CASSLLAGGGQETQYF
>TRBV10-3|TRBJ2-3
CAIRTMGQSGQYF
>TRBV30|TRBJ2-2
CAWSKIGTANTGELFF
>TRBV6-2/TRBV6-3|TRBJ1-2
CASSFFDRANGYTF
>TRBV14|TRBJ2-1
CASSQDSLAVSYNEQFF
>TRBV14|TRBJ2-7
CASSQVATWEQYF
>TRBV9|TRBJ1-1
CASSVSDMNTEAFF
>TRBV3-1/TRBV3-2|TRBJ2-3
CASSQDRDYTDTQYF
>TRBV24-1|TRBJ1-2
CATSDPWRGDYGYTF
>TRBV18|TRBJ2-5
CASSWDALKGGYF
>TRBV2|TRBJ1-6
CASRSPLSPGNSPLHF
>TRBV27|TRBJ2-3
CASSRGDTQYF
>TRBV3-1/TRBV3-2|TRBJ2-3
CASSHGSVAGGLGDTQYF
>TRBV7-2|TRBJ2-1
CASSLGGQGGHEQFF
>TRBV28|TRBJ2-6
CASSDDRGRPGANVLTF
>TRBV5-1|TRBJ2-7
CASSGRLAGGLYSYEQYF
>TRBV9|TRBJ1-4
CASSVEGTGKKLFF
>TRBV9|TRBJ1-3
CASSVADRTNTIYF
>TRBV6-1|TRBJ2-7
CASSETSFNEQYF
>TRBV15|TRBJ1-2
CATSRDRRGIYGYTF
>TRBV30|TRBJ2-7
CAWNPTDRRYEQYF
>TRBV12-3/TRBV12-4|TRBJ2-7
CAIRTGIPYEQYF
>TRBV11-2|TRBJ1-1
CASSNSWTGGGTEAFF
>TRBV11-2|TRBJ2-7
CASSPRLNAAYEQYF
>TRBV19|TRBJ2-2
CASRLGTSGSKNTGELFF
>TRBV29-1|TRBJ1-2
CSVTVEGFGYTF
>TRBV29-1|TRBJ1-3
CSVALGPGNTIYF
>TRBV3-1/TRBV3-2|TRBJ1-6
CASSQASTGGNSPLHF
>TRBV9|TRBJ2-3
CASSETSGRADTQYF
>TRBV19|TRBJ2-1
CASIDRGTSGRYNEQFF
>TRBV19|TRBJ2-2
CASSSGPLELFF
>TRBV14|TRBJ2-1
CASRETSGRATYNEQFF
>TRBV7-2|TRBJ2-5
CASSLGGREETQYF
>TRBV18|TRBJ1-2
CASSLGQVANYGYTF
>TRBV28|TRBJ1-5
CASRGRDTSNQPQHF